The rows below give T cell receptor beta chains drawn from one sample of a study of TIL therapy for anti-PD-1-resistant metastatic lung cancer. Measured with immunoSEQ multiplex PCR; TCRdb has only the in-frame clones, and not every one. The sample includes more than 35,000 clones, 73% seen only once; the top ten take roughly 5.7%. The sample was blood, taken at baseline. The receptors derive from a person aged 25-80 years with non-small cell lung cancer. The CDR3 runs from the conserved cysteine through the conserved F or W. The D gene is left open where the match is weak. A clone size is listed for some rows: how often the clone was seen (once, few, many), or a class if it is expanded.

TRBV12-1	NA	NA	TRBJ2-1	14	CASRDRYAGNEQFF	TGTGCCAGCCGGGACCGATATGCGGGGAATGAGCAGTTCTTC
TRBV30	NA	NA	TRBJ1-1	14	CAWSVRRHDTEAFF	TGTGCCTGGAGTGTACGTAGACACGACACTGAAGCTTTCTTT
TRBV5-1	NA	NA	TRBJ2-7	11	CASSNSYEQYF	TGCGCCAGCAGCAACTCCTACGAGCAGTACTTC
TRBV9	NA	few	TRBJ1-2	13	CASSPDSEYGYTF	TGTGCCAGCAGCCCGGACAGTGAGTATGGCTACACCTTC
TRBV27	TRBD2	few	TRBJ2-7	15	CASSFLAGGPYEQYF	TGTGCCAGCAGTTTTCTAGCGGGAGGTCCCTACGAGCAGTACTTC
TRBV9	TRBD2	NA	TRBJ2-7	15	CASSVGLAGGYEQYF	TGTGCCAGCAGCGTAGGACTAGCGGGAGGTTACGAGCAGTACTTC
TRBV2	TRBD1	NA	TRBJ1-6	13	CAIRTGYNSPLHF	TGTGCCATCCGGACAGGCTATAATTCACCCCTCCACTTT
TRBV12-1	NA	NA	TRBJ2-3	14	CASSLWTNTDTQYF	TGTGCCAGCAGCCTCTGGACTAACACAGATACGCAGTATTTT
TRBV19	NA	NA	TRBJ1-5	15	CASTLQGEGNQPQHF	TGTGCCAGTACCCTACAGGGTGAGGGCAATCAGCCCCAGCATTTT
TRBV4-2	NA	NA	TRBJ1-1	17	CASSQEQTAGWVTEAFF	TGTGCCAGCAGCCAAGAACAGACAGCTGGGTGGGTCACTGAAGCTTTCTTT
TRBV30	NA	NA	TRBJ2-7	17	CAWSVLVGFGRGYEQYF	TGTGCCTGGAGTGTACTAGTGGGTTTCGGGAGAGGATACGAGCAGTACTTC
TRBV15	NA	NA	TRBJ1-1	15	CATSSALGMNTEAFF	TGTGCCACCAGCAGTGCCCTTGGTATGAACACTGAAGCTTTCTTT
TRBV5-1	TRBD2	NA	TRBJ2-1	15	CASRENGRAYNEQFF	TGCGCCAGCAGGGAGAACGGGAGGGCCTACAATGAGCAGTTCTTC
TRBV6-5	TRBD2	few	TRBJ2-7	15	CASRSSGTGIYEQYF	TGTGCCAGCAGATCTAGCGGGACGGGAATTTACGAGCAGTACTTC
TRBV5-4	NA	NA	TRBJ1-1	15	CASSFSLLRDTEAFF	TGTGCCAGCAGCTTTTCCTTACTACGGGACACTGAAGCTTTCTTT
TRBV6-5	NA	NA	TRBJ2-2	14	CASSYAGVPGELFF	TGTGCCAGCAGTTATGCTGGAGTTCCCGGGGAGCTGTTTTTT
TRBV14	TRBD1	NA	TRBJ1-2	15	CASSQGQGQGYGYTF	TGTGCCAGCAGCCAAGGACAGGGGCAAGGATATGGCTACACCTTC
TRBV19	TRBD1	NA	TRBJ2-5	14	CASSPNRGQETQYF	TGTGCCAGTAGCCCTAACAGGGGGCAGGAGACCCAGTACTTC
TRBV7-2	TRBD2	NA	TRBJ2-5	16	CASSRRRLAGQETQYF	TGTGCCAGCAGCCGACGTAGGCTAGCGGGACAAGAGACCCAGTACTTC
TRBV11-1	NA	NA	TRBJ2-6	16	CASSLYKGSGANVLTF	TGCGCCAGCAGCTTATATAAGGGCAGCGGGGCCAACGTCCTGACTTTC
TRBV5-5	NA	NA	TRBJ1-1	13	CASSLIVGPKAFF	TGTGCCAGCAGCTTGATCGTAGGGCCCAAAGCTTTCTTT
TRBV7-9	TRBD1	NA	TRBJ1-2	14	CASSFGTGRSLYTF	TGTGCCAGCAGCTTCGGGACAGGCAGGTCCTTATACACCTTC
TRBV7-6	TRBD1	NA	TRBJ1-6	15	CASSPRQGHNSPLHF	TGTGCCAGCAGCCCTAGACAGGGCCATAATTCACCCCTCCACTTT
TRBV5-1	NA	NA	TRBJ2-3	11	CASSLEDTQYF	TGCGCCAGCAGCTTGGAAGATACGCAGTATTTT
TRBV27	TRBD2	once	TRBJ2-7	16	CASSLAGRLAGYEQYF	TGTGCCAGCAGTTTAGCCGGTCGACTAGCGGGGTACGAGCAGTACTTC
TRBV21-1	NA	NA	TRBJ2-2	18	CASSKVWRQGPDTGELFF	TGTGCCAGCAGCAAAGTCTGGAGACAGGGCCCCGACACCGGGGAGCTGTTTTTT
TRBV18	NA	few	TRBJ1-5	14	CASSPSDRRQPQHF	TGTGCCAGCTCACCATCCGACAGGAGACAGCCCCAGCATTTT
TRBV11-2	TRBD1	NA	TRBJ1-6	15	CASSSATGESSPLHF	TGTGCCAGCAGCTCCGCGACAGGGGAGAGTTCACCCCTCCACTTT
TRBV6-6	NA	NA	TRBJ1-1	14	CASSYIRGNTEAFF	TGTGCCAGCAGTTACATTAGGGGGAACACTGAAGCTTTCTTT
TRBV6-1	TRBD1	NA	TRBJ1-2	16	CASSEWWWDRDYGYTF	TGTGCCAGCAGTGAATGGTGGTGGGACAGGGACTATGGCTACACCTTC
TRBV18	NA	NA	TRBJ2-1	14	CASSERVDDNEQFF	TGTGCCAGCTCAGAGCGGGTAGACGACAATGAGCAGTTCTTC
TRBV7-2	NA	NA	TRBJ2-1	12	CASSSPFDEQFF	TGTGCCAGCAGCTCACCCTTCGATGAGCAGTTCTTC
TRBV10-3	NA	NA	TRBJ2-7	13	CAISERTAYEQYF	TGTGCCATCAGTGAGCGGACAGCCTACGAGCAGTACTTC
TRBV11-1	NA	NA	TRBJ2-6	16	CASSLYKGSGANVLTF	TGTGCCAGCAGCTTATATAAGGGCAGCGGGGCCAACGTCCTGACTTTC
TRBV7-9	NA	NA	TRBJ1-5	14	CASSLAGSNQPQHF	TGTGCCAGCAGCTTAGCGGGCAGCAATCAGCCCCAGCATTTT
TRBV11-2	TRBD2	NA	TRBJ2-2	14	CASTLAGGTGELFF	TGTGCCAGCACCCTAGCGGGAGGGACCGGGGAGCTGTTTTTT
TRBV7-9	TRBD1	once	TRBJ2-7	14	CASSLQGAGYEQYF	TGTGCCAGCAGCCTCCAGGGGGCAGGGTACGAGCAGTACTTC
TRBV4-2	NA	NA	TRBJ1-1	16	CASSLEGQVSNTEAFF	TGTGCCAGCAGCTTGGAGGGTCAGGTGTCGAACACTGAAGCTTTCTTT
TRBV7-2	TRBD2	NA	TRBJ2-1	14	CASSFGLAGEMQFF	TGTGCCAGCAGCTTCGGACTAGCGGGAGAAATGCAGTTCTTC
TRBV25-1	NA	NA	TRBJ1-2	13	CASSDSNNYGYTF	TGTGCCAGCAGTGACAGCAATAACTATGGCTACACCTTC